These 19 T cell receptor beta chains share one sample of origin, sequenced in a study of yellow fever vaccine responses in identical twins. TCRdb ran MiXCR on the RT-PCR reads and lists one entry per CDR3 protein. The sample yields some 4,000 distinct CDR3 sequences, approximately 89% seen once. This specimen was T cells from blood (PBMCs), unsorted or a sorted subset (not recorded which), taken before or after yellow fever vaccination (not recorded which). These receptor sequences come from a woman aged 18-35 years who received the yellow fever vaccine.

The chain is built from TRBV5-1 and TRBJ2-5; D ambiguous. V was clipped by 2 bases and J by 1 base, with 6 bases between them. Germline CDR1 SGHRS, CDR2 YFSETQ. There are 13 residues in the CDR3. In DNA, the CDR3 is TGCGCCAGCAGCTTTGGTATCCAAGAGACCCAGTACTTC. As protein: CASSFGIQETQYF. Full variable domain (remainder filled in from reference TRBV5-1 and TRBJ2-5): KAGVTQTPRYLIKTRGQQVTLSCSPISGHRSVSWYQQTPGQGLQFLFEYFSETQRNKGNFPGRFSGRQFSNSRSEMNVSTLELGDSALYLCASSFGIQETQYFGPGTRLLVL.

The rearrangement uses TRBV4-2 and TRBJ2-1; TRBD1 matches at 8 bases. Germline CDR1 reads LGHNA; CDR2 reads YNFKEQ. J lost 7 bases, V lost 4 bases, and 9 bases had no gene match. The CDR3 totals 15 residues. The CDR3 reads CASSPGDRGRNEQFF. CDR3 DNA: TGTGCCAGCAGCCCCGGAGACAGGGGTAGGAATGAGCAGTTCTTC.

The chain joins TRBV27 to TRBJ1-2; 8 bases line up with TRBD1. Germline lookup yields CDR1 MNHEY and CDR2 SMNVEV (reference sequence). The CDR3 extends over 15 amino acids. V lost 6 bases and J lost 7; bases outside the gene matches: 13. This CDR3 reads CASSLNGRGHGGYTF. CDR3 sequence (DNA): TGTGCCAGCAGCCTAAATGGCAGGGGGCATGGTGGCTACACCTTC.

This clonotype came up once. The chain recombines TRBV5-4 with TRBJ2-5; D may be TRBD2 (6 bases). The CDR3 totals 14 residues. The germline V and J ends were trimmed by 4 bases and 3 bases, with 13 bases remaining between them. Germline V gene sequence: CDR1 SGHNT, CDR2 YYREEE (reference sequence). DNA of the CDR3: TGTGCCAGCAGCAGTAGCGGATCAAAAGAGACCCAGTACTTC. This codes for CASSSSGSKETQYF.

This clonotype is a singleton in its sample. This sequence joins TRBV20-1 and TRBJ2-3, with D perhaps matching TRBD1 or TRBD2 (5 bases each). Trimming took off 3 bases at V and 3 bases at J, with 16 bases between the two ends. Germline values: CDR1 DFQATT, CDR2 SNEGSKA (reference sequence). This CDR3 comprises 15 residues. The CDR3 nucleotides are TGCAGTGCTAGGATGGGGGAGCGCTGGACAGATACGCAGTATTTT. Protein: CSARMGERWTDTQYF.

The chain joins TRBV5-1 to TRBJ2-2, with D possibly TRBD1 on 6 matching bases. Trimming took off 4 bases at V and 3 bases at J, with 13 bases between the two ends. Germline V CDR1 and CDR2: SGHRS, YFSETQ. The CDR3 totals 15 residues. CDR3 in amino acids: CASSPDRPHTGELFF. The CDR3 nucleotides are TGCGCCAGCAGCCCCGACAGGCCGCACACCGGGGAGCTGTTTTTT.

The chain uses TRBV12-3 or TRBV12-4 and TRBJ1-2; no clear D gene. V shed 5 bases and J shed 6 bases, with 19 bases lying between them. This CDR3 comprises 15 residues. DNA of the CDR3: TGTGCCAGCAGTCCAACTCGTTCGACGGGCCATGGCTACACCTTC. It codes for CASSPTRSTGHGYTF.

The chain employs TRBV19 and TRBJ2-1, with TRBD1 identical over 9 bases. The CDR3 covers 14 residues. Germline CDR1 is LNHDA and CDR2 is SQIVND (reference sequence). The trim removed 4 bases at V and 6 bases at J, leaving 4 bases unmatched. The CDR3 DNA reads as TGTGCCAGTAGTAGGACAGGGGTATTCAATGAGCAGTTCTTC. As protein: CASSRTGVFNEQFF.

This clonotype was picked up one time. The chain is built from TRBV20-1 and TRBJ2-5; the match to TRBD2 covers 12 bases. The V and J ends lost 5 bases and 5 bases, in that order; junction bases with no gene match: 6. The CDR3 sequence is 14 residues long. Germline CDR1 is DFQATT and CDR2 is SNEGSKA (reference sequence). CDR3 nucleotides: TGCAGTGCTGTAACTAGCGGGGGGAGCGAGACCCAGTACTTC. Amino acids: CSAVTSGGSETQYF.

The chain combines TRBV20-1 with TRBJ2-1, with TRBD2 matching over 7 bases. V gave up 0 bases and J gave up 4 bases; unmatched junction bases: 12. CDR3 length: 17 residues. The germline V gene encodes CDR1 DFQATT and CDR2 SNEGSKA (reference sequence). The CDR3 DNA sequence: TGCAGTGCTAGAGATCGGGGGGAGCGGACCTTGTACAATGAGCAGTTCTTC. Residues: CSARDRGERTLYNEQFF.

Here the CDR3 DNA reads TGTGCCAGCAGTACGGGACAACCCTCCTACGAGCAGTACTTC. The encoded protein is CASSTGQPSYEQYF. The chain recombines TRBV2 with TRBJ2-7, with a tentative D call TRBD1 (6 bases). Germline lookup yields CDR1 SNHLY and CDR2 FYNNEI. The CDR3 length is 14 residues. V was shortened by 5 bases and J by 0 bases, with 11 bases between the two germline ends.

Regarding this clonotype: Compared with germline, one end of the junction differs, possibly owing to a read error. The V gene is TRBV5-5, the J gene TRBJ2-5, with unresolved D. CDR3 length: 11 amino acids. CDR1 and CDR2 (germline): SGHKS, YYEKEE (reference sequence). Written as DNA, the CDR3 is TGTGCCAGCAGATTGGGGGAGACCCAGTACTTC. It encodes CASRLGETQYF.

This chain links TRBV5-5 with TRBJ2-7; D could derive from TRBD1 or TRBD2 (5 bases each). The CDR3 extends over 13 amino acids. CDR1 and CDR2 from the germline V gene are SGHKS and YYEKEE (reference sequence). Trimming cost V 3 bases and J 3 bases, with 10 bases left between them. CDR3 nucleotides: TGTGCCAGCAGCTCCGGGGCAGGCTACGAGCAGTACTTC. Its protein is CASSSGAGYEQYF.

The chain joins TRBV18 to TRBJ2-3, with 7 positions matching TRBD1. This CDR3 has 15 amino acids. The V and J ends lost 4 bases and 2 bases, in that order; junction bases with no gene match: 6. CDR1 is KGHSH, CDR2 LQKENI, per germline. The CDR3 sequence: CASSRSGTDTDTQYF. CDR3 nucleotides: TGTGCCAGCTCACGATCGGGGACAGACACAGATACGCAGTATTTT. Combining the CDR3 with reference TRBV18 and TRBJ2-3 gives the whole variable domain NAGVMQNPRHLVRRRGQEARLRCSPMKGHSHVYWYRQLPEEGLKFMVYLQKENIIDESGMPKERFSAEFPKEGPSILRIQQVVRGDSAAYFCASSRSGTDTDTQYFGPGTRLTVL.

V and J are TRBV4-1 and TRBJ2-4; D possibly corresponds to TRBD2 (5 bases). From germline, CDR1 is MGHRA and CDR2 YSYEKL. Trimming shortened V by 0 bases and J by 13 bases, and 13 bases separated the two germline ends. This CDR3 spans 13 amino acids. CDR3: CASSQELRTLQYF. The CDR3 DNA follows: TGCGCCAGCAGCCAAGAATTGAGGACTCTCCAGTACTTC.

This clonotype was detected only once. This chain uses TRBV5-4 with TRBJ2-5; D may correspond to TRBD1 or TRBD2 (5 bases each). Trimming removed 3 bases at V and 2 bases at J, with 14 bases between. The length of the CDR3 is 15 residues. The germline V gene encodes CDR1 SGHNT and CDR2 YYREEE (reference sequence). The CDR3, as DNA: TGTGCCAGCAGCTCCCCTGGGGGTGATCAAGAGACCCAGTACTTC. It yields the protein CASSSPGGDQETQYF.

The chain employs TRBV2 and TRBJ2-2; 8 bases agree with TRBD2. V lost 2 bases, J lost 8 bases, and 4 bases stayed unmatched. In germline, CDR1 is SNHLY, CDR2 FYNNEI. The CDR3 sequence is 14 residues long. This CDR3 is CASSEIVAGGELFF. The DNA for the CDR3 is TGTGCCAGCAGTGAAATAGTAGCGGGAGGGGAGCTGTTTTTT.

The chain combines TRBV11-3 with TRBJ2-1; a possible D gene is TRBD2 (6 bases). This CDR3 has 13 amino acids. V gave up 5 bases and J gave up 15 bases, with 20 bases separating them. Germline CDR1 is SGHNT and CDR2 is YENEEA. The CDR3 here is CASSIPDYPTSFF. Here the CDR3 DNA reads TGTGCCAGCAGCATACCGGACTATCCGACCTCGTTCTTC.

V gene TRBV12-3 or TRBV12-4 combines with J gene TRBJ2-3; 8 bases map to TRBD2. V trimming: 1 base; J trimming: 2 bases; junction bases outside the gene matches: 14. The CDR3 is made up of 19 amino acids. CDR3: CASSLGFERGKHFTDTQYF. CDR3 nucleotide sequence: TGTGCCAGCAGTTTAGGATTCGAGCGGGGGAAGCATTTCACAGATACGCAGTATTTT.